This section outlines one T cell receptor beta chain sequence together with its context. This sample was included in a study of blood T cell repertoires in COVID-19. Study as a whole: COVID-19 samples collected from the United States, Italy and Spain covered acute and convalescent phases. The cDNA or gDNA used as material had been derived from T cells, B-cell-depleted T cells, or PBMCs.

Original methodology: For nucleated cells, counts were estimated from reference gene primer amplification. Measured with immunoSEQ multiplex PCR; TCRdb has only the in-frame clones, and not every one. Clonal size and the V and J genes are those of that table, whereas D and trimming came from the DNA. The sample has over 75,000 clones; roughly nine tenths are singletons. Germline CDR1 MNHEY, CDR2 SMNVEV (reference sequence). V dropped 1 base and J dropped 1 base, with 7 bases sitting between them. The CDR3 extends over 14 amino acids. Material for sequencing was peripheral blood. The chain couples TRBV27 to TRBJ1-1, with D possibly being TRBD1 (5 bases). The clonotype was recovered from a woman older than 75 with active COVID-19. The CDR3 DNA sequence: TGTGCCAGCAGTTTATGGGGGGGGAACACTGAAGCTTTCTTT. Protein product: CASSLWGGNTEAFF.